Following are 25 T cell receptor beta chains from one sample sequenced in a study of low-dose radiotherapy and immunotherapy resistance in tumors. TRAV- and TRBV-specific primers, spanning alpha and beta chains, primed first-strand cDNA. TCRs were put through approximately 21 PCR cycles of amplification with Phusion. A constant-region primer and the V-primer adapter served as the primer pair. MiXCR was run by TCRdb on the reads, yielding one entry per CDR3 protein. In the table there are roughly 8,700 distinct CDR3 sequences, roughly three quarters of which are singletons. The receptors stem from a human donor with advanced metastatic prostate, ovarian, gallbladder or colorectal cancer (not recorded which). This table probably holds off-target reads from a library built for another chain.

V gene TRBV12-3 or TRBV12-4 combines with J gene TRBJ2-3, with D hard to call. The CDR3 is 11 residues long. V was clipped by 3 bases and J by 5 bases, with 3 bases between them. The CDR3 DNA is TGTGCCAGCAGTTTGGAAGATACGCAGTATTTT. Its translation is CASSLEDTQYF.

This clonotype has more than one count but fewer than ten. This chain uses TRBV12-3 or TRBV12-4 with TRBJ2-7; D not resolved. The CDR3 runs to 14 residues. Trimming pared 3 bases from V and 3 bases from J, leaving 12 bases between. This CDR3 reads CASSFLGRNYEQYF. Here the CDR3 DNA reads TGTGCCAGCAGTTTTCTCGGAAGGAACTACGAGCAGTACTTC.

The chain joins TRBV2 to TRBJ2-7; D gene uncertain. Per germline, CDR1 SNHLY and CDR2 FYNNEI. Between the trimmed V and J ends, which lost 4 bases and 1 base, there was a span of 2 bases. The CDR3 runs to 11 residues. The CDR3 loop is CASSVSYEQYF. CDR3 nucleotide sequence: TGTGCCAGCAGTGTATCCTACGAGCAGTACTTC.

The chain links TRBV28 to TRBJ1-1, with D tentatively TRBD1 (5 bases). V was trimmed by 3 bases and J by 5 bases, leaving 13 bases between them. CDR1 MDHEN and CDR2 SYDVKM come from the germline V gene. The CDR3 sequence is 14 residues long. Written as DNA, the CDR3 is TGTGCCAGCAGTTTCGCGGGGGGAGGGACTGAAGCTTTCTTT. Translating gives CASSFAGGGTEAFF. Using reference TRBV28 and TRBJ1-1 for the parts outside the CDR3, the full variable domain is DVKVTQSSRYLVKRTGEKVFLECVQDMDHENMFWYRQDPGLGLRLIYFSYDVKMKEKGDIPEGYSVSREKKERFSLILESASTNQTSMYLCASSFAGGGTEAFFGQGTRLTVV.

This clonotype was detected a few times. The chain links TRBV30 to TRBJ2-1, with 10 bases that match TRBD2. Germline V lookup: CDR1 GTSNPN, CDR2 SVGIG (reference sequence). CDR3 size: 12 residues. The trim removed 2 bases at V and 12 bases at J, leaving 4 bases unmatched. The CDR3 nucleotides read TGTGCCTGGAGTCGGACTAGCGGTTTGCAGTTCTTC. It codes for CAWSRTSGLQFF.

The chain joins TRBV9 to TRBJ1-5; D not certain. V was shortened by 2 bases and J by 5 bases, with 8 bases between the two germline ends. This CDR3 is built from 13 residues. CDR1 and CDR2 from the germline V gene are SGDLS and YYNGEE. For the CDR3, the DNA is TGTGCCAGCAGCGTTAGGGATCATCAGCCCCAGCATTTT. Translating it yields CASSVRDHQPQHF.

This clonotype turned up a few times. The chain employs TRBV5-1 and TRBJ2-6, with D perhaps TRBD1 (6 bases). The CDR3 covers 17 residues. V was cut by 4 bases and J by 0 bases, with 14 bases left in between. Germline V gene lookup returns CDR1 SGHRS and CDR2 YFSETQ. In DNA, the CDR3 is TGCGCCAGCAGCCTCCTGACAGGCTTCTCTGGGGCCAACGTCCTGACTTTC. Its translation: CASSLLTGFSGANVLTF.

The chain employs TRBV28 and TRBJ1-5, with D possibly being TRBD1 (5 bases). Germline CDR1 reads MDHEN; CDR2 reads SYDVKM. Trimming removed 10 bases at V and 6 bases at J, with 13 bases between. CDR3 length equals 12 residues. The CDR3 DNA reads TGTGCCACCAGGGTCGGTAGTCAGCCCCAGCATTTT. Its protein product is CATRVGSQPQHF.

The chain joins TRBV7-2 to TRBJ2-7, with TRBD2 matching over 7 bases. The CDR3 consists of 17 residues. The ends lost 8 bases at V and 4 bases at J; junction bases unmatched: 20. In germline, CDR1 is SGHTA, CDR2 FQGNSA. As DNA, the CDR3 is TGTGCCAGCGGGGGGGGGTCCTTTAAGCGGGCCAATTACGAGCAGTACTTC. Translation: CASGGGSFKRANYEQYF.

This chain links TRBV5-1 with TRBJ1-1; 7 positions match TRBD1. The CDR3 sequence is 14 residues long. The trim removed 4 bases at V and 1 base at J, leaving 4 bases unmatched. CDR1 is SGHRS and CDR2 is YFSETQ in the germline V gene. CDR3 sequence (DNA): TGCGCCAGCAGCATAGGGACAGCGAACACTGAAGCTTTCTTT. Residues: CASSIGTANTEAFF.

J is TRBJ2-3 and V is TRBV11-2; D remains ambiguous. The CDR3 is 12 residues long. Looked up from germline, CDR1 is SGHAT and CDR2 is FQNNGV. V was clipped by 0 bases and J by 10 bases, with 8 bases between them. CDR3 in DNA: TGTGCCAGCAGCTTAGACAGAGGAGCGCAGTATTTT. Its translation is CASSLDRGAQYF.

The V and J genes are TRBV13 and TRBJ2-5; 7 bases are a match to TRBD2. This CDR3 comprises 15 residues. Unmatched junction bases numbered 4, after V lost 2 bases and J lost 1 base. Germline V gene data show CDR1 as PRHDT and CDR2 as FYEKMQ (reference sequence). In nucleotides, the CDR3 is TGTGCCAGCAGCTTAAGGCCTAGCGGCCAAGAGACCCAGTACTTC. Protein product: CASSLRPSGQETQYF.

This clonotype turned up a few times. The chain uses TRBV28 and TRBJ1-1, with D tentatively TRBD1 (5 bases). The germline gives CDR1 MDHEN, CDR2 SYDVKM. Between the trimmed V and J ends, which lost 11 bases and 0 bases, there was a span of 16 bases. CDR3 length: 14 residues. In nucleotides, the CDR3 is TGTGCCGTCCGCGGGACGTTTATGAACACTGAAGCTTTCTTT. This translates into CAVRGTFMNTEAFF. The variable domain in full, completed from reference TRBV28 and TRBJ1-1, reads DVKVTQSSRYLVKRTGEKVFLECVQDMDHENMFWYRQDPGLGLRLIYFSYDVKMKEKGDIPEGYSVSREKKERFSLILESASTNQTSMYLCAVRGTFMNTEAFFGQGTRLTVV.

The chain uses TRBV7-2 and TRBJ2-1, with 9 bases fitting TRBD2. Germline V gives CDR1 SGHTA, CDR2 FQGNSA. V lost 5 bases to trimming and J lost 7 bases; unmatched junction nucleotides: 12. The CDR3 runs 16 residues. For the CDR3, the DNA is TGTGCCAGCAGCCGGAGGGTAGCGGGAGAACGGAATGAGCAGTTCTTC. Amino acids: CASSRRVAGERNEQFF.

As DNA, the CDR3 is TGCGCCAGCAGCTTGGAACTAGCGCCCAATTACGAGCAGTACTTC. It translates to CASSLELAPNYEQYF. The genes are TRBV5-1 and TRBJ2-7; TRBD2 agrees at 7 bases. This CDR3 has 15 amino acids. The trim removed 0 bases at V and 4 bases at J, leaving 7 bases unmatched. Germline V gene data show CDR1 as SGHRS and CDR2 as YFSETQ.

This clonotype was detected only once. This rearrangement joins TRBV6-6 to TRBJ2-3; 15 bases align to TRBD2. Losses at the gene ends were 2 bases for V and 6 bases for J; bases not matched to a gene: 6. The germline V gene encodes CDR1 MNHNY and CDR2 SVGAGI (reference sequence). The CDR3 extends over 17 amino acids. The CDR3 sequence is CASSYLTGTSGRDTQYF. CDR3 bases: TGTGCCAGCAGTTACCTGACCGGGACTAGCGGGAGGGATACGCAGTATTTT.

This clonotype has just one count. The chain joins TRBV7-6 to TRBJ1-5; 9 bases are a match to TRBD1. The germline CDR1 and CDR2 sequences are SGHVS and FNYEAQ. This CDR3 has 15 residues. Trimming took 5 bases from V and 7 from J; bases not matched to a gene: 9. The CDR3 nucleotides read TGTGCCAGCAGCCTAGGGACAGGGCATCGGCAGCCCCAGCATTTT. It is translated as CASSLGTGHRQPQHF.

The chain couples TRBV2 to TRBJ1-1, with 7 bases that match TRBD1. Germline V gene data show CDR1 as SNHLY and CDR2 as FYNNEI. The CDR3 contains 14 residues. The ends lost 7 bases at V and 5 bases at J; junction bases unmatched: 10. CDR3 nucleotide sequence: TGTGCCAGCACCAAGACAGGGAGCCGGACTGAAGCTTTCTTT. Its protein is CASTKTGSRTEAFF.

The J gene is TRBJ2-1, the V gene TRBV5-1; D possibly corresponds to TRBD2 (5 bases). V dropped 4 bases and J dropped 6 bases, with 17 bases sitting between them. The CDR3 length is 15 residues. Germline CDR1 reads SGHRS; CDR2 reads YFSETQ. CDR3 region: CASSAVEASRNEQFF. The CDR3 DNA reads TGCGCCAGCAGCGCCGTGGAGGCTAGCCGCAATGAGCAGTTCTTC.

V usage is TRBV24-1 and J usage is TRBJ2-3; D ambiguous. Looked up from germline, CDR1 is KGHDR and CDR2 is SFDVKD. Trimming removed 5 bases at V and 0 bases at J, with 5 bases between. This CDR3 region has 13 residues. The CDR3 loop reads CATSGGSTDTQYF. CDR3 nucleotide sequence: TGTGCCACCAGTGGCGGTAGCACAGATACGCAGTATTTT.

The V gene is TRBV12-3 or TRBV12-4, the J gene TRBJ1-2, with D tentatively TRBD1 (5 bases). Deletions cut 3 bases from V and 8 bases from J, with 13 bases between. The CDR3 extends over 13 amino acids. The CDR3 DNA is TGTGCCAGCAGTTTGGTGGGGGGGTCCGGCTACACCTTC. As protein: CASSLVGGSGYTF.

The gene calls are TRBV2 and TRBJ2-7; D might be TRBD2 (7 bases). V was cut by 3 bases and J by 5 bases, with 20 bases left in between. The germline V gene has CDR1 SNHLY and CDR2 FYNNEI. The CDR3 length is 16 residues. The CDR3, as DNA: TGTGCCAGCAGTGAGGGGGGGGCTCCTTCTGTCGACGAGCAGTACTTC. Protein product: CASSEGGAPSVDEQYF.

The V gene is TRBV5-4, the J gene TRBJ1-1; perhaps TRBD1 as D (6 bases). V was clipped by 4 bases and J by 1 base, with 8 bases between them. CDR3 length equals 13 residues. CDR1 is SGHNT and CDR2 is YYREEE in the germline V gene (reference sequence). CDR3 in amino acids: CASSQGQNTEAFF. The CDR3 nucleotides read TGTGCCAGCAGCCAGGGACAGAACACTGAAGCTTTCTTT.

This chain joins TRBV2 and TRBJ2-1, with D perhaps TRBD1 (5 bases). The length of the CDR3 is 15 residues. The germline V gene has CDR1 SNHLY and CDR2 FYNNEI. Trimming cost V 7 bases and J 1 base, with 14 bases left between them. The CDR3 nucleotides read TGTGCCAGCACCCTGGATCAGGGTTCCTACAATGAGCAGTTCTTC. Translation gives CASTLDQGSYNEQFF.

The rearrangement uses TRBV10-3 and TRBJ1-3, with no clear D. Germline V lookup: CDR1 ENHRY, CDR2 SYGVKD. The CDR3 covers 13 residues. Trimming took 7 bases from V and 1 from J, leaving 8 bases between them. The CDR3 sequence is CAITGMSGNTIYF. CDR3 sequence (DNA): TGTGCCATCACAGGAATGTCTGGAAACACCATATATTTT.